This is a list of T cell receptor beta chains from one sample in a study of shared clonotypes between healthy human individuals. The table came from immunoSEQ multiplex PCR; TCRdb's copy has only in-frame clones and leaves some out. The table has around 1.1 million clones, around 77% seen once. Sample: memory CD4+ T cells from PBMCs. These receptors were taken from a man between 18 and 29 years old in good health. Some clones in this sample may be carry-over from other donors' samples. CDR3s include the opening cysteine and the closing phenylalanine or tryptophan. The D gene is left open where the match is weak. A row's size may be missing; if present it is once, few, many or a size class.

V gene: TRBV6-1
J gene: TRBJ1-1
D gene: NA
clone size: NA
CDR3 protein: CASSAGPNTEAFF
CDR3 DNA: TGTGCCAGCAGTGCCGGCCCCAACACTGAAGCTTTCTTT

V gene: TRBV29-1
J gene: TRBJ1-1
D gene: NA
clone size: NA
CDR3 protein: CSARGPTRANTEAFF
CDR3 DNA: TGCAGCGCCCGTGGTCCGACGCGGGCAAACACTGAAGCTTTCTTT

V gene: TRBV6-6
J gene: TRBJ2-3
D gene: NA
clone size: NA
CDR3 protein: CASSYSSSRSDTQYF
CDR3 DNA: TGTGCCAGCAGTTACTCGAGTAGTAGGTCTGATACGCAGTATTTT

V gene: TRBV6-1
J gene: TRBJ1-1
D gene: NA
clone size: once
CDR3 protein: CASSEMIRDYGAFF
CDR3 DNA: TGTGCCAGCAGCGAAATGATCCGGGACTATGGTGCTTTCTTT

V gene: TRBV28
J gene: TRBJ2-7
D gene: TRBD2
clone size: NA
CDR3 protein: CASSLESSGSAYEQYF
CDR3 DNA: TGTGCCAGCAGTTTGGAGTCTAGCGGGAGTGCATACGAGCAGTACTTC

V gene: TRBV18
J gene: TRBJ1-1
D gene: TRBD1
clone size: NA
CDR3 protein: CASSRQPGQPRGNTEAFF
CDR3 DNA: TGTGCCAGCTCACGACAACCGGGACAGCCTAGGGGGAACACTGAAGCTTTCTTT

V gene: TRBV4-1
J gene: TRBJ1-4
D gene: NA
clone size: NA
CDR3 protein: CASSPTEDGRGEKLFF
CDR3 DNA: TGCGCCAGCAGCCCCACTGAGGACGGAAGGGGTGAAAAACTGTTTTTT

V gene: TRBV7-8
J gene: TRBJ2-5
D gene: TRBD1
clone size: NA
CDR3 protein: CASSSDRGQETQYF
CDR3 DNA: TGTGCCAGCAGCTCGGACAGGGGCCAAGAGACCCAGTACTTC

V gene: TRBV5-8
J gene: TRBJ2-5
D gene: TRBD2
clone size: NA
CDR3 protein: CASSFSGGRQETQYF
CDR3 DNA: TGTGCCAGCAGCTTCTCGGGAGGCAGGCAAGAGACCCAGTACTTC

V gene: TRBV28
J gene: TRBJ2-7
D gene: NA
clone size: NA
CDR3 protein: CASSEAGYHSYEQYF
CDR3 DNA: TGTGCCAGCAGCGAGGCAGGGTACCACTCCTACGAGCAGTACTTC

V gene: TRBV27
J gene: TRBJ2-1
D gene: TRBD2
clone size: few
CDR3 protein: CASSFRLADEQFF
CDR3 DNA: TGTGCCAGCAGTTTCCGGCTAGCGGATGAGCAGTTCTTC

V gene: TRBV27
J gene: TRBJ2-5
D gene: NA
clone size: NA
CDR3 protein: CASSSGWSTRETQYF
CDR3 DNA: TGTGCCAGCAGTTCGGGGTGGTCGACGCGGGAGACCCAGTACTTC

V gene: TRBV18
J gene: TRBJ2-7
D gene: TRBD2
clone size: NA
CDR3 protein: CASSPPGLAGGQDEQYF
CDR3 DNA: TGTGCCAGCTCACCCCCGGGACTAGCGGGAGGCCAGGACGAGCAGTACTTC

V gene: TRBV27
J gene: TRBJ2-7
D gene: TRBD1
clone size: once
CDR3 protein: CASSPLDRALLAQYF
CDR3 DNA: TGTGCCAGCAGTCCCCTCGACAGGGCCCTCCTCGCGCAGTACTTC

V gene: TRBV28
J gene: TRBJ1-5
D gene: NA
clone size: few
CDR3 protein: CAKTGRNQPQHF
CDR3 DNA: TGTGCCAAAACAGGACGCAATCAGCCCCAGCATTTT

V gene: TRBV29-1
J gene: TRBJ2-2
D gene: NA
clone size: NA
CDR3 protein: CSAQPRGGTGELFF
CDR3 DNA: TGCAGCGCCCAACCCAGGGGTGGAACCGGGGAGCTGTTTTTT

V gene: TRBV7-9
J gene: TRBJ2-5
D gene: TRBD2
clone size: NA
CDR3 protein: CASSFGLAGARLETQYF
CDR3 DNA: TGTGCCAGCAGCTTTGGACTAGCGGGCGCTAGGTTAGAGACCCAGTACTTC

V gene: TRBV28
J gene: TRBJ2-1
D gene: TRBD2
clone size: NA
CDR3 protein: CASSLELAGYNEQFF
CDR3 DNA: TGTGCCAGCAGTTTAGAACTAGCGGGTTACAATGAGCAGTTCTTC

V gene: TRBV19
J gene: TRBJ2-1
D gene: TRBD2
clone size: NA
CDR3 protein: CASSRLAGGLGEQFF
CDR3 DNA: TGTGCCAGTAGTCGACTAGCGGGAGGGCTGGGTGAGCAGTTCTTC

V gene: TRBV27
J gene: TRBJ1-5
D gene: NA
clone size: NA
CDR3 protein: CASSFSGWDQPQHF
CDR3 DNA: TGTGCCAGCAGTTTTTCAGGGTGGGATCAGCCCCAGCATTTT

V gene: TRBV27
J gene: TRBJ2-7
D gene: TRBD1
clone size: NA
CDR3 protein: CARGGQGKCSYEQYF
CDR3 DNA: TGTGCCAGGGGGGGACAGGGAAAGTGTTCCTACGAGCAGTACTTC

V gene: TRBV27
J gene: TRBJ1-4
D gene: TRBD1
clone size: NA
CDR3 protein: CASSPGQGSAEKLFF
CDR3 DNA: TGTGCCAGCAGTCCCGGACAGGGGTCGGCTGAAAAACTGTTTTTT

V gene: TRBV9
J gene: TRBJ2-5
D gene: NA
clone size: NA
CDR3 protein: CASSVASAGSTPQQETQYF
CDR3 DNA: TGTGCCAGCAGCGTAGCCTCGGCAGGATCCACCCCACAGCAAGAGACCCAGTACTTC

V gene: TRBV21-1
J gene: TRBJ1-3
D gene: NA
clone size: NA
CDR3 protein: CASSKGGGQRSSGNTIYF
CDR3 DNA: TGTGCCAGCAGCAAAGGGGGGGGACAACGAAGCTCTGGAAACACCATATATTTT

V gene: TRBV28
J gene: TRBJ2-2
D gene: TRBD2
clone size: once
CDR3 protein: CASSWSGRIGELFF
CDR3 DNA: TGTGCCAGCAGTTGGAGCGGGAGAATCGGGGAGCTGTTTTTT

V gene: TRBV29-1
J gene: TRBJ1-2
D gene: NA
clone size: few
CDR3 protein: CSVEVRREDGYTF
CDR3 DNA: TGCAGCGTTGAAGTTAGAAGGGAGGATGGCTACACCTTC

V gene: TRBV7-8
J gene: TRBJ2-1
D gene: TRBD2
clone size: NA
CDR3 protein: CASSLVLATYNEQFF
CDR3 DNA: TGTGCCAGCAGCTTAGTACTAGCGACCTACAATGAGCAGTTCTTC

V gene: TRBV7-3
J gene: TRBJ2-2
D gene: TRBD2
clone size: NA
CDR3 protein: CASSLGLAGATGELFF
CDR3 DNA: TGTGCCAGCAGCTTGGGACTAGCGGGAGCTACCGGGGAGCTGTTTTTT

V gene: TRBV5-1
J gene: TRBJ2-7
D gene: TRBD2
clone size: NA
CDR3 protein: CASSSGERGPYEQYF
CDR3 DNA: TGCGCCAGCAGCTCCGGGGAGCGGGGACCCTACGAGCAGTACTTC

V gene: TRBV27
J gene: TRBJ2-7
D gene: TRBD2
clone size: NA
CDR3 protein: CASSLWTSGRGYEQYF
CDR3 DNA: TGTGCCAGCAGTTTATGGACTAGCGGGAGGGGATACGAGCAGTACTTC

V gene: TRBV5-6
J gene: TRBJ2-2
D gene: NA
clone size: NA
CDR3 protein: CASRTTGGGTGELFF
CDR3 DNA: TGTGCCAGCAGAACTACAGGAGGGGGCACCGGGGAGCTGTTTTTT

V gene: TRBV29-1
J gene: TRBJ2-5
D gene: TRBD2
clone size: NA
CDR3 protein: CSVVISSGKVAQYF
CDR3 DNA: TGCAGCGTCGTGATATCTAGCGGCAAAGTGGCCCAGTACTTC

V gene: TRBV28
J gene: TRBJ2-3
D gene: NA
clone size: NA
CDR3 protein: CASSLIGRDQRDTQYF
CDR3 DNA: TGTGCCAGCAGTTTGATTGGGCGGGACCAACGGGATACGCAGTATTTT

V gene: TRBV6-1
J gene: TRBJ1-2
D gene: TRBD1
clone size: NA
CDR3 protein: CASSADRGGHGYTF
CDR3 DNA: TGTGCCAGCAGTGCGGACAGGGGAGGGCATGGCTACACCTTC

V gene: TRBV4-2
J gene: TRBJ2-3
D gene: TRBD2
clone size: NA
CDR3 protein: CASSHPFRRESTDTQYF
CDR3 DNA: TGTGCCAGCAGCCACCCGTTTCGGCGGGAGAGCACAGATACGCAGTATTTT

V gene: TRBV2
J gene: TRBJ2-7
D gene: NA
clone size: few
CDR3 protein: CASSAGVEQYF
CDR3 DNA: TGTGCCAGCAGTGCAGGTGTCGAGCAGTACTTC

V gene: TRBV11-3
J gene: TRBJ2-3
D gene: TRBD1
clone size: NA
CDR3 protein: CASSPGTGRATDTQYF
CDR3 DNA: TGTGCCAGCAGCCCGGGGACAGGGCGAGCCACAGATACGCAGTATTTT

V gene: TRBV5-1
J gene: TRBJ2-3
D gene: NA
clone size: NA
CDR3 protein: CASSLGGDTQYF
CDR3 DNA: TGCGCCAGCAGCTTGGGAGGAGATACGCAGTATTTT

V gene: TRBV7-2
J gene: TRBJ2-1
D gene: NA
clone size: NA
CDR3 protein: CASSPLFWDNEQFF
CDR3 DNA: TGTGCCAGCAGCCCCCTTTTCTGGGACAATGAGCAGTTCTTC

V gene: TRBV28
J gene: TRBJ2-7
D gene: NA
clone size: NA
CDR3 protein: CASSLSLGAYEQYF
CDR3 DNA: TGTGCCAGCAGTTTATCGTTAGGGGCCTACGAGCAGTACTTC

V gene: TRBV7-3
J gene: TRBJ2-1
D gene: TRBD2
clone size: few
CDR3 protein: CASSWTASGFNEQFF
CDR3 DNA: TGTGCCAGCAGCTGGACAGCTAGCGGGTTCAATGAGCAGTTCTTC

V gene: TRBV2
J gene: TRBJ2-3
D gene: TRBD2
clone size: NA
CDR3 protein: CASSYLAGGATDTQYF
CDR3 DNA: TGTGCCAGCAGTTACTTAGCGGGAGGGGCAACTGATACGCAGTATTTT